A single count supports the clone carrying this TCR beta chain. What it binds is not known. This specimen comes from a study of STAT3 mutations in large granular lymphocyte leukemia. The assay was immunoSEQ multiplex PCR, and TCRdb's table has in-frame clones only and misses some. The sample lists about 9,100 clones; more than 85% were seen once. Study-wide results and limits: Every T-LGLL patient had at least one immunodominant TCRbeta clonotype. After therapy, 6 of 18 patients switched clonotypes, all new clones STAT3 wild type.

The sample comprised peripheral blood mononuclear cells. This receptor was obtained from a man in his 60s with T-cell large granular lymphocyte leukemia. Some clones in this sample may be carry-over from other donors' samples.

The CDR3 DNA follows: TGCGCCAGCAGCTTGGATCACAGGGTGGCCGGGGAGCTGTTTTTT. This sequence encodes CASSLDHRVAGELFF. V usage is TRBV5-1 and J usage is TRBJ2-2; TRBD1 is a possible D gene (6 bases). Germline CDR1 reads SGHRS; CDR2 reads YFSETQ. The length of the CDR3 is 15 residues. V lost 0 bases to trimming and J lost 6 bases, with 12 bases between them.